This TCR beta chain was sequenced during a study of T cell responses to AZD1222 COVID-19 vaccine. General study results and limits: Clonal diversity was possibly underestimated; the donors were predominantly white British and more often female. Epitopes outside B.1.351 and B.1.1.7 mutated regions reportedly drew nearly half of spike TCRs.

This table comes from immunoSEQ multiplex PCR, and its TCRdb copy is limited to in-frame clones, with some not included. The top ten hold about 5.9% of the sample, which has about 140,000 clones, 80% to 90% seen once. About this clone itself: Its antigen is undetermined.

The sequence came from an adult in good health. Sequences were derived from peripheral blood, sampled on day 0 of AZD1222 vaccination.

CDR3 sequence: CASRERGTEAFF. The DNA for the CDR3 is TGCGCCAGCAGAGAACGGGGCACTGAAGCTTTCTTT. The chain carries TRBV4-1 and TRBJ1-1; D unresolved. V lost 6 bases to trimming and J lost 4 bases, with 9 bases between them. Germline CDR1 is MGHRA and CDR2 is YSYEKL. The CDR3 loop spans 12 amino acids.